This T cell receptor (beta chain) was recovered during a study of T cells in localized non-small cell lung cancer. Per germline, CDR1 SEHNR and CDR2 FQNEAQ (reference sequence). The CDR3 totals 15 residues. V lost 5 bases and J lost 8, with 16 bases in between. The protocol was immunoSEQ multiplex PCR, while the TCRdb copy is restricted to in-frame clones and leaves out a portion. Counted here are some 72,000 clones, approximately 85% occurring once; the ten biggest clones make up 2.8%. The V and J genes are TRBV7-9 and TRBJ1-6, with D perhaps TRBD1 (6 bases). The receptor was derived from a man between 35 and 75 years old with stage I lung adenocarcinoma. The sample here was peripheral blood, taken before any cancer treatment. CDR3 coding DNA: TGTGCCAGCAGCAAGAGCACAGGGAGGGATTCACCCCTCCACTTT. Translating gives CASSKSTGRDSPLHF. The whole variable domain, filled in from reference TRBV7-9 and TRBJ1-6, reads DTGVSQNPRHKITKRGQNVTFRCDPISEHNRLYWYRQTLGQGPEFLTYFQNEAQLEKSRLLSDRFSAERPKGSFSTLEIQRTEQGDSAMYLCASSKSTGRDSPLHFGNGTRLTVT.